This TCR beta chain was identified during a study of blood T cell repertoires in COVID-19. Study summary: Researchers got acute and convalescent COVID-19 samples from the United States, Italy and Spain. From T cells, B-cell-depleted T cells, or PBMCs came the material, which was cDNA or gDNA.

Looked up from germline, CDR1 is LNHDA and CDR2 is SQIVND (reference sequence). This CDR3 has 14 amino acids. The V end lost 2 bases, the J end lost 1 base, and 7 bases lay between the germline ends. This clone occurred once. Authors' processing steps: Scientists estimated how many nucleated cells there were by amplifying reference gene primers. The data were produced by immunoSEQ multiplex PCR, yet TCRdb's version contains in-frame clones alone and is incomplete. That table is the source of V, J and clone size, and D and trimming were worked out from the DNA. The data contain about 210,000 clones, more than 85% of them singletons.

V usage is TRBV19 and J usage is TRBJ2-3; no reliable D call. The clonotype originates from a man aged 35 to 55 with acute or convalescent COVID-19. Sequenced input: peripheral blood. The CDR3 reads CASSIRSRTDTQYF. The CDR3 nucleotides are TGTGCCAGTAGTATACGGAGTCGCACAGATACGCAGTATTTT.